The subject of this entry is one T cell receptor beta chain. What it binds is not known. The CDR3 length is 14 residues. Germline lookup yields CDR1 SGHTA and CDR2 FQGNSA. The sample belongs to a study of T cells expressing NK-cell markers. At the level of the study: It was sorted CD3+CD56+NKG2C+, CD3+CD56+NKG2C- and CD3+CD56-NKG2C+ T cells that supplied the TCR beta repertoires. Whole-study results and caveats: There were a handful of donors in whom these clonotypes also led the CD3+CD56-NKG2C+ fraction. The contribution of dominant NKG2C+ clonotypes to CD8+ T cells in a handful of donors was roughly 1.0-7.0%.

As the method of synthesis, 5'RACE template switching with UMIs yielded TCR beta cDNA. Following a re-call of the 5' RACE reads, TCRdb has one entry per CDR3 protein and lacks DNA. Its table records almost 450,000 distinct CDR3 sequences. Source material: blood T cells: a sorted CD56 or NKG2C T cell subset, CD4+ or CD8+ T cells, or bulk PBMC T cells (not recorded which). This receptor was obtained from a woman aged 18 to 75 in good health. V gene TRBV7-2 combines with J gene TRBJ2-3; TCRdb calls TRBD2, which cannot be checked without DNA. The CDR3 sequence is CASSPRTIQDTQYF.